This TCR beta chain originates from a study of tumor-infiltrating lymphocytes in primary liver carcinoma. Study information: Subjects consisted of male and female patients aged 30 to 69 years. Sample yields, roughly 3.5 to 8 million productive TCRbeta reads, were similar across the tissue types. Study-wide results and limits: Blood trailed tumors significantly in top-250-clone fraction (p = 0.039). Tumor-adjacent and tumor-blood pairs displayed less overlap than did pairs of tumor regions.

From 20-30 mg of unsorted bulk tissue, DNA and RNA were co-extracted together. Germline V gene data show CDR1 as LGHNA and CDR2 as YSLEER. This CDR3 is 20 amino acids long. Regarding this clonotype: Its antigen is undetermined. Because it lacks the conserved phenylalanine or tryptophan at the end, this CDR3 is likely a read error.

Reverse transcription of about 0.5 ug total RNA with a constant-region primer produced TCR beta cDNA. Construction of TCR beta libraries relied on three successive nested multiplex PCR rounds employing slightly modified ARM-PCR. The first two PCR rounds used TRBV1-TRBV30 forward primers with a C-beta reverse primer, about 10 cycles each. Each CDR3 protein gets one entry after TCRdb re-called the multiplex PCR reads with MiXCR. This sample carries around 25,000 distinct CDR3 sequences, approximately 71% of them seen once, and the ten largest clones take less than 35%. The receptor's source is a woman in her 30s with primary liver carcinoma and hepatitis B virus infection. Material: liver tumor tissue from sampling region 5. Indicated subset: tumor region T5, tumor centre. The chain uses TRBV4-3 and TRBJ1-2; 7 nucleotides agree with TRBD1. As DNA, the CDR3 is TGCGCCCGCAGCCAAGGCGAAGGAGGGGGCAGGACCGCTACTAACTATGGCTACACCTTA. Amino acids: CARSQGEGGGRTATNYGYTL.